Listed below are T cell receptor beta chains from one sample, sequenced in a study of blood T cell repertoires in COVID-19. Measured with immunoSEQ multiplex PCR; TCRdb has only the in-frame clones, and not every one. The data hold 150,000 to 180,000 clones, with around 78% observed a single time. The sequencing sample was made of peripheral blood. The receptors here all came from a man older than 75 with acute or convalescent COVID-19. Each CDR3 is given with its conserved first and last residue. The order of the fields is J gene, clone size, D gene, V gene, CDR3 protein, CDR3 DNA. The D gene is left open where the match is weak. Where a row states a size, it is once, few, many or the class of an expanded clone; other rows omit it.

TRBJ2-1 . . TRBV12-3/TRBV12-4 CASSSNTPREQFF TGTGCCAGCAGCTCAAATACTCCCAGGGAGCAGTTCTTC
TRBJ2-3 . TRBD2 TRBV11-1 CASTTKRGSTDTQYF TGTGCCAGCACCACTAAGCGGGGGAGCACAGATACGCAGTATTTT
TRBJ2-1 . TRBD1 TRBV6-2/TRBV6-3 CASSHRDRVIGEQFF TGTGCCAGCAGCCATCGGGACAGGGTCATTGGGGAGCAGTTCTTC
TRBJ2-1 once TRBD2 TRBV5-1 CASSFGLAGSSYNEQFF TGCGCCAGCAGCTTCGGACTAGCGGGGAGCTCCTACAATGAGCAGTTCTTC
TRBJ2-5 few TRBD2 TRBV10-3 CAISESVASGENQETQYF TGTGCCATCAGTGAGTCTGTGGCTAGCGGGGAGAACCAAGAGACCCAGTACTTC
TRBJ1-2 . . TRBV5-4 CASSLGSGAADGYTF TGTGCCAGCAGCTTGGGATCAGGGGCCGCCGATGGCTACACCTTC
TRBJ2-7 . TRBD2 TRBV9 CASSRQIGGGSYEQYF TGTGCCAGCAGCCGACAGATCGGCGGGGGCTCCTACGAGCAGTACTTC
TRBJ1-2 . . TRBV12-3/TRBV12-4 CASSLQGNYGYTF TGTGCCAGCAGTTTACAGGGAAACTATGGCTACACCTTC
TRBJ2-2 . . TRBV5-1 CASSLGRANTGELFF TGCGCCAGCAGCTTGGGCAGGGCGAACACCGGGGAGCTGTTTTTT
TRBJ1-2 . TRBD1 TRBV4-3 CASSRATGTYGYTF TGCGCCAGCAGCCGCGCGACAGGGACCTATGGCTACACCTTC
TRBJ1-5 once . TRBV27 CASSHGRDQPQHF TGTGCCAGCAGCCATGGGAGGGATCAGCCCCAGCATTTT
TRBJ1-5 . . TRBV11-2 CASSSPGGSNQPQHF TGTGCCAGCAGCTCCCCGGGGGGAAGTAATCAGCCCCAGCATTTT
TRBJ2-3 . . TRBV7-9 CASSPRQSADTQYF TGTGCCAGCAGCCCCAGACAGTCCGCAGATACGCAGTATTTT
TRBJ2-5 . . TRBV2 CAAREDAIQETQYF TGTGCCGCAAGGGAGGACGCAATTCAAGAGACCCAGTACTTC
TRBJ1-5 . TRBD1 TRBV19 CASSGTGGQPQHF TGTGCCAGTAGTGGGACAGGGGGACAGCCCCAGCATTTT
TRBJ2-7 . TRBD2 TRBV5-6 CASRRERGGLEDEQYF TGTGCCAGCAGGCGGGAGCGGGGGGGGCTGGAGGACGAGCAGTACTTC
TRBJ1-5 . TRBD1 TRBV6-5 CASSSRDSSTQHF TGTGCCAGCAGTTCCCGGGACAGTTCGACCCAGCATTTT
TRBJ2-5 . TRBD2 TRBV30 CAWTSPAGEETQYF TGTGCCTGGACCTCCCCGGCGGGGGAAGAGACCCAGTACTTC
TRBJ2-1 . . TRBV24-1 CATSDPQGSSYNEQFF TGTGCCACCAGTGACCCTCAGGGAAGCTCCTACAATGAGCAGTTCTTC
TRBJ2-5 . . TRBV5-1 CASRRAQETQYF TGCGCCAGCAGGAGGGCCCAAGAGACCCAGTACTTC
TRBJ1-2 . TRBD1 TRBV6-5 CASSRGRGYYGYTF TGTGCCAGCAGTAGGGGGCGAGGGTACTATGGCTACACCTTC
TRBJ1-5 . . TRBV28 CASQKNQPQHF TGTGCCAGTCAAAAAAATCAGCCCCAGCATTTT
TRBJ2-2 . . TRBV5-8 CASSPYRSGELFF TGTGCCAGCAGCCCCTACCGGTCCGGGGAGCTGTTTTTT
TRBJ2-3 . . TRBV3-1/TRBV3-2 CASSRRQQLGDTQYF TGTGCCAGCAGCCGCCGACAGCAATTAGGGGATACGCAGTATTTT
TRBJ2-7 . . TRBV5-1 CASSPSSRVPEQYF TGCGCCAGCAGCCCCTCCAGCCGGGTCCCGGAGCAGTACTTC
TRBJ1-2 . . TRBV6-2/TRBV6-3 CASSEAASYGYTF TGTGCCAGCAGTGAGGCGGCGAGTTATGGCTACACCTTC
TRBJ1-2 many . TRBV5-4 CASSLGAAAPDGYTF TGTGCCAGCAGCTTGGGGGCAGCGGCGCCGGACGGCTACACCTTC
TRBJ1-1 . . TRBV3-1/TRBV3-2 CASSQREQGTEAFF TGTGCCAGCAGCCAACGGGAGCAAGGCACTGAAGCTTTCTTT
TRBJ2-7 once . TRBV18 CASLDSNTYEQYF TGTGCCAGCTTAGACAGTAATACCTACGAGCAGTACTTC
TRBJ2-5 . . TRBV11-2 CASSLGRAGARETQYF TGTGCCAGCAGCTTAGGACGTGCAGGGGCCAGAGAGACCCAGTACTTC
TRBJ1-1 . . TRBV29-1 CSVGGDRRNTEAFF TGCAGCGTTGGGGGGGATCGGAGGAACACTGAAGCTTTCTTT
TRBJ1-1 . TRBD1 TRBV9 CASSGIGPRGRDTEAFF TGTGCCAGCAGCGGAATAGGCCCCAGGGGGCGCGACACTGAAGCTTTCTTT
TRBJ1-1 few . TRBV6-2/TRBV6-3 CASSFAATTEAFF TGTGCCAGCAGTTTTGCAGCGACCACTGAAGCTTTCTTT
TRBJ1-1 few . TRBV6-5 CASSYTGRAFF TGTGCCAGCAGTTATACGGGGAGGGCTTTCTTT
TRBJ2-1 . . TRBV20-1 CSAFRGNEQFF TGCAGTGCTTTCAGGGGCAATGAGCAGTTCTTC
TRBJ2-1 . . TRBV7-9 CASSLAGRGDEQFF TGTGCCAGCAGCTTAGCGGGCAGGGGCGATGAGCAGTTCTTC
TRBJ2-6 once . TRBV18 CASSPNRETNVLTF TGTGCCAGCTCACCGAACCGGGAGACCAACGTCCTGACTTTC
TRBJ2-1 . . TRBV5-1 CASSLDILQLQRIF TGCGCCAGCAGCTTGGATATCTTACAGTTACAAAGGATCTTC
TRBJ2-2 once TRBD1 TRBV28 CASSSPGGLNTGELFF TGTGCCAGCAGCTCTCCAGGGGGTTTGAACACCGGGGAGCTGTTTTTT
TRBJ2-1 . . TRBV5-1 CASSPAPSSYNEQFF TGCGCCAGCAGCCCCGCACCGAGCTCCTACAATGAGCAGTTCTTC
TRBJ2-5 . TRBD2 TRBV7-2 CASTLGTSGGARETQYF TGTGCCAGCACGCTAGGGACTAGCGGGGGGGCCAGAGAGACCCAGTACTTC
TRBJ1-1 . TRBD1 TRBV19 CASSRKDRGVPEAFF TGTGCCAGTAGTAGAAAAGACAGGGGAGTTCCTGAAGCTTTCTTT
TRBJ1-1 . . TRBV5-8 CASSLPNTHTEAFF TGTGCCAGCAGCTTGCCCAACACGCACACTGAAGCTTTCTTT
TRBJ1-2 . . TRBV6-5 CASSYSSTGNYGYTF TGTGCCAGCAGTTACTCCTCTACAGGGAACTATGGCTACACCTTC
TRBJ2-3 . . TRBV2 CASSEMSGTLTNTQYF TGTGCCAGCAGTGAAATGTCAGGAACCCTCACGAATACGCAGTATTTT
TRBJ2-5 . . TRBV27 CASSSTGRETQYF TGTGCCAGCAGTTCAACAGGGCGAGAGACCCAGTACTTC
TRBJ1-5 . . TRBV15 CATSRDDSPNQPQHF TGTGCCACCAGCAGAGATGACTCTCCAAATCAGCCCCAGCATTTT
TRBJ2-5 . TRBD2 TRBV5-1 CASSSTGGTEETQYF TGCGCCAGCAGCTCAACCGGGGGGACCGAAGAGACCCAGTACTTC
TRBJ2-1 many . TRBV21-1 CASSPRDSGDDNEQFF TGTGCCAGCAGCCCCCGGGATAGCGGGGACGACAATGAGCAGTTCTTC
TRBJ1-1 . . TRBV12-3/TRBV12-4 CASSGQMNTEAFF TGTGCCAGCAGCGGACAGATGAACACTGAAGCTTTCTTT
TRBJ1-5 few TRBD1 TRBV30 CAWSAPGQGDQPQHF TGTGCCTGGAGTGCACCTGGACAGGGCGATCAGCCCCAGCATTTT
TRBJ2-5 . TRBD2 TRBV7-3 CASSEWTSTQETQYF TGTGCCAGCAGCGAATGGACTAGCACCCAAGAGACCCAGTACTTC
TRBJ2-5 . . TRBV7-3 CASSPGAGWETQYF TGTGCCAGCAGCCCAGGCGCAGGGTGGGAGACCCAGTACTTC
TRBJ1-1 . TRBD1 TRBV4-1 CASSQDRDRASSAFF TGCGCCAGCAGCCAAGATCGGGACAGGGCGAGCTCGGCTTTCTTT
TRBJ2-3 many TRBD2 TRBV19 CASSGISGGVADTQYF TGTGCCAGTAGTGGTATTAGCGGGGGAGTCGCAGATACGCAGTATTTT
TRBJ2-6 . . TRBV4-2 CASSQGARDSGANVLTF TGTGCCAGCAGCCAAGGTGCCCGCGACTCTGGGGCCAACGTCCTGACTTTC
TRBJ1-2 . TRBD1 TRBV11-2 CASSSHRGIVYTF TGTGCCAGCAGCTCACACAGGGGGATCGTCTACACCTTC
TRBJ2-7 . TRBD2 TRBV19 CASSPGGLALGEQYF TGTGCCAGTAGCCCCGGGGGACTAGCCTTAGGGGAGCAGTACTTC
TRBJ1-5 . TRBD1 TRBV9 CASSVQATGRRSNQPQHF TGTGCCAGCAGCGTACAAGCGACAGGGCGTCGGAGCAATCAGCCCCAGCATTTT